The rows below give T cell receptor beta chains drawn from one sample of a study of T-cell memory formation after mild COVID-19. From the 5' RACE reads, TCRdb called clonotypes with MiXCR, one entry per CDR3 protein. The data contain 450,000 or so distinct CDR3 sequences, 15% to 20% of them seen just once; the ten biggest clones take up 8.4%. The sequencing input was PBMCs or a T cell subset sorted from them (not recorded which). These receptors originate from an adult woman who had mild COVID-19 (a few samples of this study predate the infection). Cell type and time point are not known. Each CDR3 is given with its conserved first and last residue. The D gene is left open where the match is weak. Some rows mark clone size as missing; the rest say once, few, many or name a class of expanded clone.

CDR3	DNA	J	size	V	D
CATSDISGTYAQYF	TGTGCCACCAGTGACATATCAGGGACCTACGCGCAGTACTTC	TRBJ2-7	few	TRBV24-1	-
CASSKASGRGYNEQFF	TGCGCCAGCAGTAAAGCCAGCGGGAGAGGGTACAATGAGCAGTTCTTC	TRBJ2-1	-	TRBV4-3	TRBD2
CASSFGQDHSF	TGTGCCAGCAGTTTCGGACAGGACCACTCCTTC	TRBJ2-5	-	TRBV28	TRBD1
CASSLEGKNSPLHF	TGCGCCAGCAGCTTGGAGGGTAAGAATTCACCCCTCCACTTT	TRBJ1-6	few	TRBV5-1	-
CASSQMTGVQETQYF	TGTGCCAGCAGCCAAATGACAGGGGTACAAGAGACCCAGTACTTC	TRBJ2-5	-	TRBV3-1	TRBD1
CSANPGQGNVEAFF	TGCAGTGCTAACCCCGGACAGGGGAACGTGGAAGCTTTCTTT	TRBJ1-1	-	TRBV20-1	TRBD1
CASSLVPTSGAQETQYF	TGCGCCAGCAGCTTGGTCCCGACTAGCGGGGCTCAAGAGACCCAGTACTTC	TRBJ2-5	-	TRBV5-1	TRBD2
CASSPTRIEAFF	TGTGCCAGCAGCCCCACGAGGATTGAAGCTTTCTTT	TRBJ1-1	-	TRBV7-9	-
CASSPNPSYREGYGYTF	TGTGCCAGCTCACCAAATCCCTCCTACAGGGAGGGCTATGGCTACACCTTC	TRBJ1-2	few	TRBV18	-
CSARSGQGAYEQYF	TGCAGTGCTAGATCCGGACAGGGGGCTTACGAGCAGTACTTC	TRBJ2-7	few	TRBV20-1	TRBD1
CASSVNPGQPMNTYEQYF	TGTGCCAGCAGCGTCAATCCCGGACAGCCTATGAACACCTACGAGCAGTACTTC	TRBJ2-7	few	TRBV9	-
CASSQDYGQETQYF	TGTGCCAGCAGCCAAGACTACGGTCAAGAGACCCAGTACTTC	TRBJ2-5	-	TRBV14	-
CASSHRLAVNNEQFF	TGTGCCAGCAGCCACCGACTAGCGGTCAACAATGAGCAGTTCTTC	TRBJ2-1	few	TRBV11-1	TRBD2
CASSQLGVNTEAFF	TGTGCCAGCAGCCAGCTAGGGGTGAACACTGAAGCTTTCTTT	TRBJ1-1	-	TRBV3-1	-
CASASGPETSYEQYF	TGTGCCAGCGCTAGCGGTCCGGAGACAAGCTACGAGCAGTACTTC	TRBJ2-7	-	TRBV7-6	TRBD2
CASRPRGVPYEQYF	TGTGCCAGCAGGCCGCGGGGGGTGCCCTACGAGCAGTACTTC	TRBJ2-7	-	TRBV7-8	TRBD2
CSASRAGRTNTEAFF	TGCAGTGCTAGTCGAGCGGGACGGACGAACACTGAAGCTTTCTTT	TRBJ1-1	few	TRBV20-1	-